This TCR beta chain was retrieved from a study of T cell repertoires in cytomegalovirus infection. Study background: Matching HLA type, along with CMV infection, was indicated by public TCR beta signatures. Findings of the study overall: Of the TCR beta families, the public ones yielded a cumulative frequency that identified carriers of CMV plus the relevant HLA. The response measured ex vivo was dominated by TCR beta clonotypes (HLA-C-restricted and CMV-specific).

About this clonotype itself: Its antigen remains unidentified.

TCRdb passed the reads through MiXCR, listing each CDR3 protein once. Seen here are hundreds of thousands of distinct CDR3 sequences, 11% observed once, and the top ten hold about a tenth. The ends were cut back, 3 bases at V and 0 bases at J, with 21 bases in the middle. There are 18 residues in the CDR3. The V gene's germline CDR1 is MDHEN and CDR2 SYDVKM. The TCR sequence derives from a human donor in good health (CMV status not recorded). Some clones in this sample may be carry-over from other donors' samples. The chain recombines TRBV28 with TRBJ2-7; the D gene is possibly TRBD2 (6 bases). The sample comprised PBMCs. The CDR3: CASSLASPAGRSSYEQYF. The CDR3 DNA follows: TGTGCCAGCAGTTTGGCCTCCCCAGCGGGCAGGAGCTCCTACGAGCAGTACTTC.